This T cell receptor beta chain was profiled in a study of blood T cell repertoires in COVID-19. Looking at the study overall: Samples representing acute and convalescent COVID-19 were sourced from the United States, Italy and Spain. T cells, B-cell-depleted T cells, or PBMCs provided the cDNA or gDNA that served as material.

The CDR3 has 14 residues. J gave up 2 bases and V 2 bases, and 5 bases lay outside the gene matches. Germline CDR1 and CDR2: GTSNPN and SVGIG (reference sequence). In the source study's methods: Scientists estimated how many nucleated cells there were by amplifying reference gene primers. The method was immunoSEQ multiplex PCR; TCRdb's version includes in-frame clones alone and lacks a portion of them. V and J calls and clone size are as listed in that table; D and trimming were resolved from the DNA. The sample has around 260,000 clones, about 87% seen once. The TCR was taken from a man aged 55 to 70 who had recovered from COVID-19. The chain employs TRBV30 and TRBJ2-7; 8 bases are a match to TRBD1. Sequenced sample: peripheral blood. The CDR3 region is CAWSIGTGAYEQYF. DNA of the CDR3: TGTGCCTGGAGTATTGGGACAGGAGCCTACGAGCAGTACTTC.